The text below deals with one T cell receptor beta chain. Its antigen remains unknown. Library preparation tagged each individual cDNA molecule with a unique molecular identifier. Under the authors' procedure: Sequenced samples showed a median of around 96,000 TCRs each, with counts running from around 20,000 to 690,000. MiXCR, run by TCRdb on the reads, gives a single entry per CDR3 protein. TCRdb, not the original authors, processed these V and J calls. The data show thousands of distinct CDR3 sequences, approximately 50% seen once. The CDR3 consists of 16 residues. The ends lost 3 bases at V and 2 bases at J; junction bases unmatched: 9. In germline, CDR1 is SGDLS, CDR2 YYNGEE. This sample was taken from a study of human T cells and chemical hapten exposure. Documented treatment: therapeutic diphenylcyclopropenone sensitization with weekly scalp DPC. Study-wide results and caveats: The number of TCRs above 1 in 1000 frequency did not change after DPC sensitization.

The origin of this receptor is an adult with alopecia areata. Some clones in this sample may be carry-over from other donors' samples. This table probably holds off-target reads from a library built for another chain. The gene calls are TRBV9 and TRBJ2-3; TRBD2 matches 7 bases. The sample in question was whole blood, obtained before DPC sensitization or 2, 6, or about 24 weeks after (not recorded which). CDR3 bases: TGTGCCAGCAGCGCAGCGCTAGCGGCGCCCACAGATACGCAGTATTTT. Residues: CASSAALAAPTDTQYF.